A single T cell receptor beta chain is shown here with its context. As handled by the study authors: By means of reference gene primer amplification, nucleated cell counts were estimated. Assay used: immunoSEQ multiplex PCR; TCRdb lists only in-frame clones, some missing. From that table come the V and J calls and clone size; the DNA was used to work out D and trimming. The data show 200,000 to 250,000 clones, roughly 76% seen once. The data are from a study of blood T cell repertoires in COVID-19. One Seattle source followed patients from active infection through their disease course. Germline V gives CDR1 LNHDA, CDR2 SQIVND (reference sequence). V trimming: 8 bases; J trimming: 1 base; junction bases outside the gene matches: 6. The CDR3 consists of 14 residues.

The TCR sequence derives from an elderly woman with COVID-19, enrolled during active disease. This chain uses TRBV19 with TRBJ1-1; 8 positions match TRBD1. The source material was peripheral blood. Written as DNA, the CDR3 is TGTGCCAGTGCCTGGACAGGGTCGAACACTGAAGCTTTCTTT. It translates to CASAWTGSNTEAFF.